This passage covers 15 T cell receptor beta chains from one sample sequenced in a study of cytomegalovirus exposure and HLA in healthy donors. 13 Jbeta primers and 60 Vbeta primers were used for the PCR. The assay was immunoSEQ multiplex PCR, and TCRdb's table has in-frame clones only and misses some. The sample has roughly 120,000 clones; under 80% are singletons. Material: PBMCs. The receptor source for this set is a woman aged 50 to 60 in good health and CMV-seropositive.

The chain has TRBV7-3 and TRBJ2-1; possible D gene TRBD1, 5 bases. The CDR3 is 14 residues long. The germline V and J ends were trimmed by 3 bases and 2 bases, with 8 bases remaining between them. In germline, CDR1 is SGHTA, CDR2 FQGTGA. The CDR3 DNA reads as TGTGCCAGCAGCTTTCAGGGCCCCTACAATGAGCAGTTCTTC. Amino acids: CASSFQGPYNEQFF.

The chain links TRBV25-1 to TRBJ1-2; no firm D call. Germline CDR1 MGHDK, CDR2 SYGVNS. Trimming took 3 bases from V and 7 from J, leaving 6 bases between them. This CDR3 is 11 amino acids long. CDR3 nucleotide sequence: TGTGCCAGCAGTGATTTGCGTGGCTACACCTTC. It translates to CASSDLRGYTF.

This chain joins TRBV15 and TRBJ2-1, with TRBD2 matching over 9 bases. Germline CDR1 is LNHNV and CDR2 is YYDKDF (reference sequence). Trimming removed 1 base from V and 15 bases from J; junction bases left unmatched: 10. The CDR3 totals 14 residues. CDR3 in DNA: TGTGCCACCAGCAGAGTTAAGGGGGGGCGGGAGGGGTTCTTC. Protein sequence: CATSRVKGGREGFF. The variable domain in full, completed from reference TRBV15 and TRBJ2-1, reads DAMVIQNPRYQVTQFGKPVTLSCSQTLNHNVMYWYQQKSSQAPKLLFHYYDKDFNNEADTPDNFQSRRPNTSFCFLDIRSPGLGDTAMYLCATSRVKGGREGFFGPGTRLTVL.

The chain joins TRBV19 to TRBJ2-1; the D gene is possibly TRBD2 (5 bases). V was trimmed by 6 bases and J by 8 bases, leaving 23 bases between them. The germline V gene has CDR1 LNHDA and CDR2 SQIVND (reference sequence). The CDR3 is 16 amino acids. The CDR3 loop reads CASREPGGEVRDEQFF. In DNA, the CDR3 is TGTGCCAGTAGAGAGCCCGGAGGAGAGGTTAGGGATGAGCAGTTCTTC.

The rearrangement links TRBV7-3 to TRBJ2-3, with 9 bases matching TRBD2. This CDR3 has 17 amino acids. CDR1 is SGHTA, CDR2 FQGTGA, per germline. V dropped 1 base and J dropped 6; count of bases not matched to a gene: 11. The CDR3 sequence: CASSLKGGGAHGDTQYF. The CDR3 region has the DNA TGTGCCAGCAGCTTAAAGGGCGGGGGGGCACATGGGGATACGCAGTATTTT.

V gene TRBV10-3 combines with J gene TRBJ1-2; 8 bases line up with TRBD1. The CDR3 totals 12 residues. V gave up 11 bases and J gave up 4 bases; unmatched junction bases: 6. CDR1 is ENHRY and CDR2 is SYGVKD in the germline V gene. The CDR3 DNA sequence: TGTGCCTCGACAGGGGAAGTCTATGGCTACACCTTC. Amino acid sequence: CASTGEVYGYTF.

The V call is TRBV27, the J call TRBJ1-2, with D tentatively TRBD1 (5 bases). V was shortened by 2 bases and J by 4 bases, with 11 bases between the two germline ends. CDR3 size: 14 residues. CDR1 MNHEY and CDR2 SMNVEV come from the germline V gene (reference sequence). In DNA, the CDR3 is TGTGCCAGCAGTTTAGGCCGGGGGATCTATGGCTACACCTTC. Translation gives CASSLGRGIYGYTF.

The chain is built from TRBV10-3 and TRBJ1-5; possible D gene TRBD1, 5 bases. The length of the CDR3 is 14 residues. V was cut by 2 bases and J by 0 bases, with 5 bases left in between. Germline loops: CDR1 ENHRY, CDR2 SYGVKD. The CDR3 DNA sequence: TGTGCCATCAGTGAGGGGGCTAGCAATCAGCCCCAGCATTTT. Translating gives CAISEGASNQPQHF.

The rearrangement uses TRBV5-4 and TRBJ2-3; D possibly corresponds to TRBD2 (5 bases). CDR1 and CDR2 from the germline V gene are SGHNT and YYREEE (reference sequence). V lost 4 bases and J 7 bases, leaving 10 bases between the germline ends. The length of the CDR3 is 12 residues. The CDR3, as DNA: TGTGCCAGCAGCCCGGACGGGAATACGCAGTATTTT. Protein: CASSPDGNTQYF.

This clone has a handful of counts. The chain has TRBV2 and TRBJ1-3; D is ambiguous. This CDR3 spans 13 amino acids. Trimming pared 4 bases from V and 7 bases from J, leaving 11 bases between. Germline loops: CDR1 SNHLY, CDR2 FYNNEI. For the CDR3, the DNA is TGTGCCAGCAGTGTGGAGCTCGGGAACACCATATATTTT. Its protein is CASSVELGNTIYF.

This clone showed up just once. At one boundary the junction diverges from the germline segment, which might be a read error. This chain links TRBV9 with TRBJ2-5; TRBD2 matches 14 bases. The CDR3 contains 15 residues. Germline-derived CDR1 and CDR2 are SGDLS and YYNGEE. The CDR3 is CVSSTGLAGVETQYF. CDR3 bases: TGTGTCAGCAGCACGGGACTAGCGGGAGTAGAGACCCAGTACTTC.

This clone came up once. The V call is TRBV7-9, the J call TRBJ2-6; no clear D gene. Germline CDR1 and CDR2: SEHNR and FQNEAQ (reference sequence). Trimming took off 5 bases at V and 0 bases at J, with 11 bases between the two ends. This CDR3 is built from 16 residues. The CDR3 protein is CASSRSDSSGANVLTF. The CDR3 DNA is TGTGCCAGCAGCCGATCAGATTCCTCTGGGGCCAACGTCCTGACTTTC.

The J gene is TRBJ2-2, the V gene TRBV7-2; D is perhaps TRBD2 (5 bases). Trimming stripped 3 bases from V and 5 bases from J, with 10 bases between. The CDR3 length is 14 residues. Germline CDR1 SGHTA, CDR2 FQGNSA. CDR3 coding DNA: TGTGCCAGCAGCTTCACCCGAGGGACCGGGGAGCTGTTTTTT. Translation gives CASSFTRGTGELFF.

V gene TRBV7-2 combines with J gene TRBJ2-5, with 7 bases aligning to TRBD1. The CDR3 has 14 amino acids. With V trimmed by 1 base and J by 4 bases, 3 bases remained unmatched. Germline V gene data show CDR1 as SGHTA and CDR2 as FQGNSA. CDR3 nucleotide sequence: TGTGCCAGCAGCTTAGGGGCAGGGGGAGAGACCCAGTACTTC. This gives the protein CASSLGAGGETQYF.

This chain links TRBV7-2 with TRBJ2-5; D perhaps matches TRBD2 (5 bases). The CDR3 is 13 residues long. Germline V gene data show CDR1 as SGHTA and CDR2 as FQGNSA. Trimming removed 5 bases from V and 5 bases from J, with 12 bases in between. The CDR3 DNA follows: TGTGCCAGCAGCCTTAGCGTTGGGGAGACCCAGTACTTC. Protein: CASSLSVGETQYF. The entire variable domain, with the rest obtained from reference TRBV7-2 and TRBJ2-5, is as follows: GAGVSQSPSNKVTEKGKDVELRCDPISGHTALYWYRQSLGQGLEFLIYFQGNSAPDKSGLPSDRFSAERTGGSVSTLTIQRTQQEDSAVYLCASSLSVGETQYFGPGTRLLVL.